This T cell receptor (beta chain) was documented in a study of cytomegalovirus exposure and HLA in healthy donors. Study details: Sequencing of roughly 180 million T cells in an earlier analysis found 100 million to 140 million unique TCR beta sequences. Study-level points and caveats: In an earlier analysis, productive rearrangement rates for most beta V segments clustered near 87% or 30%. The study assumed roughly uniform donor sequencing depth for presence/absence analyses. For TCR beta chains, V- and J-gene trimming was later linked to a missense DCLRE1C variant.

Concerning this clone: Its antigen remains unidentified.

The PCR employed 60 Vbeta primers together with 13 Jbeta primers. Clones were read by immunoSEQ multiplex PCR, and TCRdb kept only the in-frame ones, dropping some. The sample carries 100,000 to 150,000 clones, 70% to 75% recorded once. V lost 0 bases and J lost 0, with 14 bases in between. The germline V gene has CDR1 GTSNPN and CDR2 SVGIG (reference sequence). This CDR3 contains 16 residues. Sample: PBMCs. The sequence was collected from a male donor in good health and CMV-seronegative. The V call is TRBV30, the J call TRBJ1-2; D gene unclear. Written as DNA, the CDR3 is TGTGCCTGGAGTGTACGAGGGTACCCAGCTAACTATGGCTACACCTTC. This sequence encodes CAWSVRGYPANYGYTF.